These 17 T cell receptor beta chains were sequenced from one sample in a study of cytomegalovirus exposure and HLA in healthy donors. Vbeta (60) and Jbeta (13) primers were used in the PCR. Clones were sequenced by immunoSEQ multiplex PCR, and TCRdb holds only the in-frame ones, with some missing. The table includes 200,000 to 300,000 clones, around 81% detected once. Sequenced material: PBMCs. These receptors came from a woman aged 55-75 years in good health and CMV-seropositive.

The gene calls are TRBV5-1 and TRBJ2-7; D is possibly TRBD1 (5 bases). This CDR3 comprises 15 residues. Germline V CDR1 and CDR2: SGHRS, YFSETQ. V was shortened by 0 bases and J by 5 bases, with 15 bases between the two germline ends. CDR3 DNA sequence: TGCGCCAGCAGCTTGGTGACCCAGGGATTCAACGAGCAGTACTTC. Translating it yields CASSLVTQGFNEQYF.

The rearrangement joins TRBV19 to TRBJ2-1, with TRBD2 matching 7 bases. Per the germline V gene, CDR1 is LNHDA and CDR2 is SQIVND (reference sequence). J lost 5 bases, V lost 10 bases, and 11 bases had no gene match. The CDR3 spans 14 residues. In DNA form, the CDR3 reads TGTGCCACTAGACGGGCGGGAGCCCACAATGAGCAGTTCTTC. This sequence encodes CATRRAGAHNEQFF.

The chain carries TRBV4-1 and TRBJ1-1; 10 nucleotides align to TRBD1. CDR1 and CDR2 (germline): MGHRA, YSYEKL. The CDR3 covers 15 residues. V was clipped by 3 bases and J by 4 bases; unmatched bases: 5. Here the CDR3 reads CASSHPDRGFTEAFF. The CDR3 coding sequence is TGCGCCAGCAGCCACCCGGACAGGGGGTTCACTGAAGCTTTCTTT.

CDR3 sequence reads: CASSLYTETHGYTF. The CDR3 DNA reads TGCGCCAGCAGCCTATACACAGAAACCCATGGCTACACCTTC. This chain connects TRBV5-1 to TRBJ1-2, with D hard to call. CDR1 and CDR2 from the germline V gene are SGHRS and YFSETQ. V lost 4 bases and J lost 6, with 16 bases in between. The CDR3 has 14 amino acids.

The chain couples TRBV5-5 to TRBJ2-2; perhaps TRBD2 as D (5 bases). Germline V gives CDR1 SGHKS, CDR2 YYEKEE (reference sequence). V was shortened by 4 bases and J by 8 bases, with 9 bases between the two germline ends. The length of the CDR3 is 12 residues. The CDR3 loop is CASSLDLGELFF. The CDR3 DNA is TGTGCCAGCAGCCTGGACTTGGGGGAGCTGTTTTTT.

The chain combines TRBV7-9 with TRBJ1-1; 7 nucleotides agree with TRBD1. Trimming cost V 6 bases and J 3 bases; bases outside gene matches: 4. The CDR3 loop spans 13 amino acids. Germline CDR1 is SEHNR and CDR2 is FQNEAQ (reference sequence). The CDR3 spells CASRAQGDTEAFF. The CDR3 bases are TGTGCCAGCAGGGCTCAGGGGGACACTGAAGCTTTCTTT.

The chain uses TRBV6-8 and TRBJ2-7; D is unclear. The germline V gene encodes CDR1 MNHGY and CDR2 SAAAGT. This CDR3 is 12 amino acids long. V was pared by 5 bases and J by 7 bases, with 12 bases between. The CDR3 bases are TGTGCCAGCAGTGCCGGGTGGCGGGAGCAGTACTTC. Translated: CASSAGWREQYF.

CDR3 in amino acids: CASSKTTGQRASGTEAFF. The CDR3 DNA is TGTGCCAGTAGCAAAACGACGGGACAGAGGGCTTCGGGCACTGAAGCTTTCTTT. The chain recombines TRBV19 with TRBJ1-1, with TRBD1 matching over 7 bases. This CDR3 spans 18 amino acids. Trimming at V came to 6 bases and at J to 4 bases, leaving 20 bases not matched to a gene. Per the germline V gene, CDR1 is LNHDA and CDR2 is SQIVND (reference sequence).

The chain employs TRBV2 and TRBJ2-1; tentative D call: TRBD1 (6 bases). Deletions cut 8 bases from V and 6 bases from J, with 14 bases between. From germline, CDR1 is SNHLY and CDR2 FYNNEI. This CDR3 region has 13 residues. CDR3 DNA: TGTGCCAGCGGCGGCCAGGGGTTCAATGAGCAGTTCTTC. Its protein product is CASGGQGFNEQFF.

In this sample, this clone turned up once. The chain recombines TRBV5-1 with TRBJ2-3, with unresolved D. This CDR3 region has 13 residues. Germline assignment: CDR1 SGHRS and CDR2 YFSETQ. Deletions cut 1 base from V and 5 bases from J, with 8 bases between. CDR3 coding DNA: TGCGCCAGCAGCTTGACTCAGGTAGATACGCAGTATTTT. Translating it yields CASSLTQVDTQYF.

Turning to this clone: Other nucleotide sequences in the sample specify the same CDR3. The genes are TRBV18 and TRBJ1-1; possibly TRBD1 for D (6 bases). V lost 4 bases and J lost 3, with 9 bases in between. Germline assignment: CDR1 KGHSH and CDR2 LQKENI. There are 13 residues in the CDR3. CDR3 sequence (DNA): TGTGCCAGCTCACTTAACAGGGACACTGAAGCTTTCTTT. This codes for CASSLNRDTEAFF.

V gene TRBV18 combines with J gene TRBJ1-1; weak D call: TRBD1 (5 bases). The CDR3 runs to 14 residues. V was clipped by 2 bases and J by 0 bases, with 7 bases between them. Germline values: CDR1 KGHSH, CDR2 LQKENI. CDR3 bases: TGTGCCAGCTCACCAAGACAGTTGAACACTGAAGCTTTCTTT. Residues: CASSPRQLNTEAFF.

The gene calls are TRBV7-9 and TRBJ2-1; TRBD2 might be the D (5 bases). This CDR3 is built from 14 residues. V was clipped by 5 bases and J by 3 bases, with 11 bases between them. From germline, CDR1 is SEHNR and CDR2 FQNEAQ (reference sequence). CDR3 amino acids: CASSQDFLYNEQFF. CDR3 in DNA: TGTGCCAGCAGCCAGGACTTTCTCTACAATGAGCAGTTCTTC.

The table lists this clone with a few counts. CDR3 protein: CASSQADSFTGELFF. CDR3 bases: TGCGCCAGCAGCCAGGCGGACAGTTTCACCGGGGAGCTGTTTTTT. The chain joins TRBV4-1 to TRBJ2-2; tentative D call: TRBD1 (6 bases). The germline V gene encodes CDR1 MGHRA and CDR2 YSYEKL. This CDR3 is 15 amino acids long. Between the trimmed V and J ends, which lost 3 bases and 4 bases, there was a span of 12 bases.

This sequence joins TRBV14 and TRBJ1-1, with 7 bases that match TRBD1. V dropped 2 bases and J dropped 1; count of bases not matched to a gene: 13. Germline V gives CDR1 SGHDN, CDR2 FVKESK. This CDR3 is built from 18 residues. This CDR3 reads CASSQLGGFSHSNTEAFF. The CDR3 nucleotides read TGTGCCAGCAGCCAACTAGGGGGCTTCTCCCACTCGAACACTGAAGCTTTCTTT.

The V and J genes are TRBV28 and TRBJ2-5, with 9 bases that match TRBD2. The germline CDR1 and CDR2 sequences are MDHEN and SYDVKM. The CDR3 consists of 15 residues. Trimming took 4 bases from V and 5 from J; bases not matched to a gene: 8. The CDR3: CASSSLAGVGETQYF. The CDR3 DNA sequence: TGTGCCAGCAGTTCTTTAGCGGGAGTGGGGGAGACCCAGTACTTC.

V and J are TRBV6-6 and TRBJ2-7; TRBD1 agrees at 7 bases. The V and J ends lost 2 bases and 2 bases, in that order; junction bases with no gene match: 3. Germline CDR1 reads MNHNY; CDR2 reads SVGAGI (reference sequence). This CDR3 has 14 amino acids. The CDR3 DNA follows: TGTGCCAGCAGTTACCGGGACAGAACCTACGAGCAGTACTTC. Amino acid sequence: CASSYRDRTYEQYF.